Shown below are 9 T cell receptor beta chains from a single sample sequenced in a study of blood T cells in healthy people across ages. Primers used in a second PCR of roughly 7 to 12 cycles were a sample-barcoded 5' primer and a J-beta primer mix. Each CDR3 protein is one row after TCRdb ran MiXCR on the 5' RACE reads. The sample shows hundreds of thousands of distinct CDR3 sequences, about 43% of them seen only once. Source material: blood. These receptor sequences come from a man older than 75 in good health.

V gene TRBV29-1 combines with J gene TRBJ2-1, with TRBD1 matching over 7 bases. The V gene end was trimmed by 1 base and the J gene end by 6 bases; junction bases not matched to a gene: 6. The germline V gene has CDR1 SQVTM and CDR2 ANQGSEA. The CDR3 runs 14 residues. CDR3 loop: CSVEGQGVSNEQFF. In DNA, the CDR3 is TGCAGCGTTGAAGGGCAGGGGGTCAGCAATGAGCAGTTCTTC.

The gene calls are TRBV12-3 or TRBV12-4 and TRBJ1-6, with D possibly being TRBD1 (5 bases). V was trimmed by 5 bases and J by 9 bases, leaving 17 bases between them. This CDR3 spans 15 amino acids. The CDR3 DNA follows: TGTGCCAGCAGTGGGCCGATGGGGGGACCTTCACCCCTCCACTTT. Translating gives CASSGPMGGPSPLHF.

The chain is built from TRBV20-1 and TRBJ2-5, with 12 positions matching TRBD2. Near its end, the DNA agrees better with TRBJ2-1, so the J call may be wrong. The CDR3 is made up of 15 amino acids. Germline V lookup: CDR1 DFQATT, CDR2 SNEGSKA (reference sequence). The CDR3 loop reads CSANGLAGIQETQFF. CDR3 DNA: TGCAGTGCCAACGGACTAGCGGGGATCCAAGAGACCCAGTTCTTC.

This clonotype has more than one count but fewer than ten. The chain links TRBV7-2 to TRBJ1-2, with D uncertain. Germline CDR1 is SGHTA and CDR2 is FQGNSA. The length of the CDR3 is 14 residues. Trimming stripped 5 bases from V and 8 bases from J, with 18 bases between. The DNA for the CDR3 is TGTGCCAGCAGCCTCCCCTTTGGGTTTCAGGGCTACACCTTC. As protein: CASSLPFGFQGYTF. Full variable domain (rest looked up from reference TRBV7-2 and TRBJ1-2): GAGVSQSPSNKVTEKGKDVELRCDPISGHTALYWYRQSLGQGLEFLIYFQGNSAPDKSGLPSDRFSAERTGGSVSTLTIQRTQQEDSAVYLCASSLPFGFQGYTFGSGTRLTVV.

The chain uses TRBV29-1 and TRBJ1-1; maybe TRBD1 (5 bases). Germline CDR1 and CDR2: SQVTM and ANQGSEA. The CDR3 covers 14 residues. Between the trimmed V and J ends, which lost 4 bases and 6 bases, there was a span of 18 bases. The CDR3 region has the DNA TGCAGCGTTGGGGGGTCGCAGTATGCTCCTGAAGCTTTCTTT. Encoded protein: CSVGGSQYAPEAFF.

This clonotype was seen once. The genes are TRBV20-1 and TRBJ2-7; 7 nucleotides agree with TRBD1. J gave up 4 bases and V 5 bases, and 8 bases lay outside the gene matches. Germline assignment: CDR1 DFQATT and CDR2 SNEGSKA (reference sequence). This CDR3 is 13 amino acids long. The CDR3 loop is CSADRDSFYEQYF. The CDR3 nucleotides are TGCAGTGCTGACCGGGACAGTTTTTACGAGCAGTACTTC.

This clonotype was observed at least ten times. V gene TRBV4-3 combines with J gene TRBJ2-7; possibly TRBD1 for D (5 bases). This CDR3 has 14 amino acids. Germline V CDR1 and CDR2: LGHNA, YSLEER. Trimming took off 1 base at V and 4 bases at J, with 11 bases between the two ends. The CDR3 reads CASSQAAGLYEQYF. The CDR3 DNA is TGCGCCAGCAGCCAAGCAGCAGGGCTTTACGAGCAGTACTTC.

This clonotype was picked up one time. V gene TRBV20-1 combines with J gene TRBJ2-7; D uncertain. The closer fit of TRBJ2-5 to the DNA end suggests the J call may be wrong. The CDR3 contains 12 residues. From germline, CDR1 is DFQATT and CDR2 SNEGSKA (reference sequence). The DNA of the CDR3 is TGCAGTGCTATAGCTCACAAGGAGACCCAGTACTTC. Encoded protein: CSAIAHKETQYF.

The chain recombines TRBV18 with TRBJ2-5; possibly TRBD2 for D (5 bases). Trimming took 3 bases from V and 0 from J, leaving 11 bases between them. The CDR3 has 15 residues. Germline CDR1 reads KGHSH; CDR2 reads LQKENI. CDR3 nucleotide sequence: TGTGCCAGCTCACCTAGAGAGGGATACCAAGAGACCCAGTACTTC. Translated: CASSPREGYQETQYF.